This T cell receptor beta chain appears in the sequencing data of a study of blood T cells in healthy people across ages. The use of a sample-barcoded 5' primer and a J-beta primer mix characterized a second PCR of about 7 to 12 cycles. TCRdb re-called the 5' RACE reads with MiXCR, one entry per CDR3 protein. The sample holds hundreds of thousands of distinct CDR3 sequences, roughly 25% seen once. CDR3 length: 15 residues. The V end lost 5 bases, the J end lost 5 bases, and 16 bases lay between the germline ends. CDR1 and CDR2 (germline): MNHEY, SMNVEV (reference sequence). Separately, the same data were catalogued under a study of T cells of mothers and their children. Per that paper: Once extracted, all RNA went into cDNA synthesis at 1.5 ug per 15 ul. Maternal samples each gave over 9.5 million TCR beta CDR3 reads, and child samples a few million each. Slightly higher, non-significant overlap characterized related mother-child pairs relative to unrelated pairs.

This TCR came from a boy under 18 in good health. The V and J genes are TRBV27 and TRBJ2-1; D may be TRBD2 (5 bases). The sequenced sample consisted of blood. CDR3 residues: CASSRTGKSHNEQFF. The CDR3 DNA reads as TGTGCCAGCAGTAGAACGGGGAAGAGTCACAATGAGCAGTTCTTC.